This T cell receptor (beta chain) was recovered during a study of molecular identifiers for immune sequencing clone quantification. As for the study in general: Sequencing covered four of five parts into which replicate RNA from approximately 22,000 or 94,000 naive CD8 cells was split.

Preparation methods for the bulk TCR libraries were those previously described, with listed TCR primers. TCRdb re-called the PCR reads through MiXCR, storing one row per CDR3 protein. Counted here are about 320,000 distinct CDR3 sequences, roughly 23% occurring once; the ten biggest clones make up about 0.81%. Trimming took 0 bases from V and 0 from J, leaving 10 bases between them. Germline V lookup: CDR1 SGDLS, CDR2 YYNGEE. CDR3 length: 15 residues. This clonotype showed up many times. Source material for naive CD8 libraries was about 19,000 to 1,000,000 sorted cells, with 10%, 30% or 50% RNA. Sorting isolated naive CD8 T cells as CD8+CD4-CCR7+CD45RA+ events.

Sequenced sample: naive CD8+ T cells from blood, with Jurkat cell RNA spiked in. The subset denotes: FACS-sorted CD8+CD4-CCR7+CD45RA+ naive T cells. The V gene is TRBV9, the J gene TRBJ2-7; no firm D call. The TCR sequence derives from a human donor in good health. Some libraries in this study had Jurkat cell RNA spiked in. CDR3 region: CASSVDGGSSYEQYF. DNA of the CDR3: TGTGCCAGCAGCGTAGACGGCGGTAGCTCCTACGAGCAGTACTTC. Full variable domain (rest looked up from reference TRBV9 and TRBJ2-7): DSGVTQTPKHLITATGQRVTLRCSPRSGDLSVYWYQQSLDQGLQFLIQYYNGEERAKGNILERFSAQQFPDLHSELNLSSLELGDSALYFCASSVDGGSSYEQYFGPGTRLTVT.